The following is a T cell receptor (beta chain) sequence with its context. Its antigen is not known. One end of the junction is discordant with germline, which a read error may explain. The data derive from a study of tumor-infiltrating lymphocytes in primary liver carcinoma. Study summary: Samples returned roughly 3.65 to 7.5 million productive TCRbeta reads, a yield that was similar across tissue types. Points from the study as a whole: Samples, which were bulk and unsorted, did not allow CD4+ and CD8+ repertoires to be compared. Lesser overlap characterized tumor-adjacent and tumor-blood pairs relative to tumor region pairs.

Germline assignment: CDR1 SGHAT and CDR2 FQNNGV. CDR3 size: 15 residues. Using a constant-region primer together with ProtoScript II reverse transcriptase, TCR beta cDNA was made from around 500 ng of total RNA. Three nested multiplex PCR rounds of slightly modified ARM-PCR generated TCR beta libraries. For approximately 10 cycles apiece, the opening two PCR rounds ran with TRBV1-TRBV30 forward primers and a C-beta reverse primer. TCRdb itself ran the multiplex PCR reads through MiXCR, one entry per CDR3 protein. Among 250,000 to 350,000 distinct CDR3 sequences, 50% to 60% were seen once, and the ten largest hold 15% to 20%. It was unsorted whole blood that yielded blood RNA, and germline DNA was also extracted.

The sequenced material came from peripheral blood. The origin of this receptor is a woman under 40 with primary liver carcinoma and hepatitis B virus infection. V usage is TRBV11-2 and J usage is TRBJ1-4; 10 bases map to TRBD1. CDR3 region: CAGSIGQGVGEKLFF. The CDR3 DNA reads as TGTGCCGGCAGCATTGGACAGGGGGTGGGTGAAAAGCTGTTTTTT.